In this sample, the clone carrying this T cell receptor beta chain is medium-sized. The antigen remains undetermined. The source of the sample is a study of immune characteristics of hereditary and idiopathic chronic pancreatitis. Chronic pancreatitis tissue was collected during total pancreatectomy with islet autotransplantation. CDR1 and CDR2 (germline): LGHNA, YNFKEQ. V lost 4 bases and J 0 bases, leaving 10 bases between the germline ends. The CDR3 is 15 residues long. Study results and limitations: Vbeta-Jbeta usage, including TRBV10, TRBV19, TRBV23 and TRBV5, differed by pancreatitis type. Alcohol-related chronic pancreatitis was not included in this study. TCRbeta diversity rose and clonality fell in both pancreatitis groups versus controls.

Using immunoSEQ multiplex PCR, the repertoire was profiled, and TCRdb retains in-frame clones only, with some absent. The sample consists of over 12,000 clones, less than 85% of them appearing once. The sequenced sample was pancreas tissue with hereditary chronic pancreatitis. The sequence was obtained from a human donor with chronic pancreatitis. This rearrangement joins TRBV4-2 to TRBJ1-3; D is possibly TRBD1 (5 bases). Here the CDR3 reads CASSREQDSGNTIYF. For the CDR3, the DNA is TGTGCCAGCAGCCGAGAACAGGACTCTGGAAACACCATATATTTT.